This entry describes one TCR beta chain. What it binds is not known. Its ends do not fully match the called genes, so a read error is possible. Time point denoted: sample taken at primary tumor resection. Unsorted whole RNA samples from tumor, nontumor lung or frozen PBMC were sequenced. The approximately 67 donors had untreated early-stage non-small cell lung cancer. Germline loops: CDR1 SGHRS, CDR2 YFSETQ. The CDR3 runs to 15 residues. The sample is drawn from a study of spatial heterogeneity in lung cancer. Study conclusions and caveats: Tumor TCRs that were ubiquitous and expanded showed up in blood more at resection than follow-up.

TCRdb reprocessed the 5' RACE reads with MiXCR, giving one entry per CDR3 protein. The repertoire holds approximately 90,000 distinct CDR3 sequences, with approximately 8.9% as singletons. This TCR was sampled from a male donor with early-stage non-small cell lung cancer. Source: PBMCs, taken at surgery. The V and J genes are TRBV5-1 and TRBJ2-1; D ambiguous. The CDR3 sequence: CASSLIERSSNEQFF. DNA for the CDR3: TGCGCCAGCAGCTTGATCGAACGGTCCTCCAATGAGCAGTTCTTC.